A single sample is the source of the 15 T cell receptor beta chains below, sequenced in a study of cytomegalovirus exposure and HLA in healthy donors. Amplification used 60 Vbeta primers and 13 Jbeta primers. TCRdb keeps only in-frame clones here, not all; method: immunoSEQ multiplex PCR. The table includes more than 90,000 clones, around 61% detected once. Input material: PBMCs. The receptor source for this set is a woman in her twenties or thirties in good health and CMV-seronegative.

The chain uses TRBV6-6 and TRBJ2-7; 8 bases line up with TRBD2. The CDR3 extends over 15 amino acids. The germline V gene encodes CDR1 MNHNY and CDR2 SVGAGI (reference sequence). Trimming removed 0 bases from V and 9 bases from J; junction bases left unmatched: 10. CDR3 DNA: TGTGCCAGCAGTTACTCGGGACTAGTTTTAGACGCGCAGTACTTC. This encodes CASSYSGLVLDAQYF.

V gene TRBV4-1 combines with J gene TRBJ2-1, with 7 bases lining up with TRBD2. CDR1 is MGHRA and CDR2 is YSYEKL in the germline V gene. CDR3 length: 15 residues. Trimming cost V 4 bases and J 4 bases; bases outside gene matches: 7. CDR3 region: CASSPRERDYNEQFF. Written as DNA, the CDR3 is TGCGCCAGCAGCCCACGGGAGCGGGATTACAATGAGCAGTTCTTC.

This clone has only a few counts. The chain couples TRBV23-1 to TRBJ2-5, with 11 bases lining up with TRBD2. TRBV23-1 falls under the ORF class, with uncertain function. With 7 bases clipped from V and 1 base from J, the junction kept 11 bases outside the gene matches. CDR3 size: 17 residues. The CDR3 DNA is TGCGCCAGCACCTATGGGGAGACTAGCGGGGCCCAAGAGACCCAGTACTTC. Amino acid sequence: CASTYGETSGAQETQYF.

In this sample, this clone turned up a few times. The chain has TRBV30 and TRBJ1-5; D call uncertain. The CDR3 loop spans 15 amino acids. Germline CDR1 and CDR2: GTSNPN and SVGIG (reference sequence). Trimming took 0 bases from V and 7 from J, leaving 16 bases between them. In DNA, the CDR3 is TGTGCCTGGAGTGTACTCTCGGGAGTCCCGCAGCCCCAGCATTTT. This codes for CAWSVLSGVPQPQHF. Full variable domain (rest looked up from reference TRBV30 and TRBJ1-5): SQTIHQWPATLVQPVGSPLSLECTVEGTSNPNLYWYRQAAGRGLQLLFYSVGIGQISSEVPQNLSASRPQDRQFILSSKKLLLSDSGFYLCAWSVLSGVPQPQHFGDGTRLSIL.

This clone showed up just a few times. The chain uses TRBV19 and TRBJ2-2; TRBD2 matches at 9 bases. The CDR3 is 15 amino acids. CDR1 and CDR2 from the germline V gene are LNHDA and SQIVND (reference sequence). The V segment lost 5 bases and the J segment 3 bases; nucleotides outside the gene matches: 4. DNA for the CDR3: TGTGCCAGTAGTTTGACTAGCGGACACACCGGGGAGCTGTTTTTT. This sequence encodes CASSLTSGHTGELFF.

The chain is built from TRBV11-2 and TRBJ2-7, with 9 bases lining up with TRBD2. Per germline, CDR1 SGHAT and CDR2 FQNNGV. J lost 7 bases, V lost 5 bases, and 12 bases had no gene match. The CDR3 extends over 15 amino acids. The CDR3 region is CASSPAGGHPKEQYF. In nucleotides, the CDR3 is TGTGCCAGCAGCCCAGCGGGGGGCCATCCTAAGGAGCAGTACTTC.

About this clone itself: At one of its ends the junction is not consistent with the germline gene, which may arise from a read error. At the DNA level, this CDR3 is encoded by other sequences in the same sample as well. This CDR3 is CASSQITGTGGGYTF. The DNA of the CDR3 is TGTGCCAGCAGTCAGATCACCGGGACAGGGGGAGGCTACACCTTT. The V gene is TRBV28, the J gene TRBJ1-2; 11 bases align to TRBD1. There are 15 residues in the CDR3. The V gene's germline CDR1 is MDHEN and CDR2 SYDVKM.

V is TRBV27 and J is TRBJ2-7, with 9 nucleotides matching TRBD1. The length of the CDR3 is 13 residues. Germline V gives CDR1 MNHEY, CDR2 SMNVEV (reference sequence). With 10 bases clipped from V and 6 bases from J, the junction kept 10 bases outside the gene matches. The CDR3 DNA sequence: TGTGCCACGAGGGGGACAGGGAGGAGCGAGCAGTACTTC. It translates to CATRGTGRSEQYF.

The CDR3 is CASTRGFSSYEQYF. CDR3 DNA sequence: TGTGCCAGTACAAGGGGGTTCAGCTCCTACGAGCAGTACTTC. This rearrangement joins TRBV19 to TRBJ2-7; tentative D call: TRBD1 (6 bases). The V gene's germline CDR1 is LNHDA and CDR2 SQIVND (reference sequence). The CDR3 is 14 residues long. Trimming took off 7 bases at V and 0 bases at J, with 13 bases between the two ends.

V is TRBV28 and J is TRBJ1-2; 8 bases fit TRBD1. The CDR3 is 15 residues long. V lost 6 bases to trimming and J lost 6 bases; unmatched junction nucleotides: 12. Germline V gives CDR1 MDHEN, CDR2 SYDVKM. The CDR3: CASRYFPPRGHGYTF. DNA for the CDR3: TGTGCCAGCAGGTATTTCCCTCCCAGGGGGCATGGCTACACCTTC.

This clone was detected only a few times. This rearrangement joins TRBV19 to TRBJ1-5, with TRBD1 identical over 7 bases. Looked up from germline, CDR1 is LNHDA and CDR2 is SQIVND (reference sequence). The trim removed 1 base at V and 3 bases at J, leaving 12 bases unmatched. This CDR3 has 18 residues. CDR3 DNA: TGTGCCAGTAGTATAGCGTCAGGGGGAATCAGAACCAATCAGCCCCAGCATTTT. It specifies CASSIASGGIRTNQPQHF.

The rearrangement links TRBV5-1 to TRBJ2-1, with D unresolved. The V gene lost 1 base and the J gene lost 6 bases, with 11 bases spanning the gap. This CDR3 is 14 amino acids long. The germline V gene encodes CDR1 SGHRS and CDR2 YFSETQ. CDR3 bases: TGCGCCAGCAGCTTGCGAGAGATCGGCAATGAGCAGTTCTTC. Residues: CASSLREIGNEQFF.

The chain is built from TRBV6-1 and TRBJ1-2, with 10 bases identical to TRBD1. J lost 1 base, V lost 10 bases, and 3 bases had no gene match. Per the germline V gene, CDR1 is MNHNS and CDR2 is SASEGT. The CDR3 is 13 amino acids. This CDR3 reads CANRDRGNYGYTF. The CDR3 nucleotides read TGTGCCAACCGGGACAGGGGTAACTATGGCTACACCTTC.

This clone occurred a few times. V usage is TRBV7-9 and J usage is TRBJ2-7; 9 bases are a match to TRBD1. Germline V lookup: CDR1 SEHNR, CDR2 FQNEAQ (reference sequence). The CDR3 covers 14 residues. After removal of 5 bases from V and 5 bases from J, the junction contained 7 bases not matched to a gene. The chain's CDR3 is CASSPRDRDHEQYF. As DNA, the CDR3 is TGTGCCAGCAGCCCGCGGGACAGGGACCACGAGCAGTACTTC. Supplemented by reference TRBV7-9 and TRBJ2-7, the full variable domain reads DTGVSQNPRHKITKRGQNVTFRCDPISEHNRLYWYRQTLGQGPEFLTYFQNEAQLEKSRLLSDRFSAERPKGSFSTLEIQRTEQGDSAMYLCASSPRDRDHEQYFGPGTRLTVT.

V is TRBV7-9 and J is TRBJ2-7, with a possible D match to TRBD1 (6 bases). The CDR3 runs to 15 residues. Germline CDR1 is SEHNR and CDR2 is FQNEAQ (reference sequence). V was cut by 10 bases and J by 3 bases, with 22 bases left in between. The CDR3 nucleotides are TGTGCCACCCTCCCGGACAGTAGCTCACGCTACGAGCAGTACTTC. Translation gives CATLPDSSSRYEQYF.